The 8 T cell receptor beta chains below were found in one sample sequenced in a study of blood T cell repertoires in COVID-19. TCRdb's copy holds only in-frame clones and misses some; the assay was immunoSEQ multiplex PCR. The sample shows about 460,000 clones, 70% to 90% of them seen only once. The sample taken for sequencing was PBMCs or T cells enriched from blood (not recorded which). All receptors come from a woman between 55 and 75 years old who had recovered from COVID-19.

Concerning this clone: Different DNA sequences within this sample yield the same CDR3. The CDR3 coding sequence is TGTGCCAGCAGCTTGGGTCGGGGGAACACTGAAGCTTTCTTT. It codes for CASSLGRGNTEAFF. The chain has TRBV5-6 and TRBJ1-1; no clear D. Trimming stripped 0 bases from V and 1 base from J, with 7 bases between. The CDR3 totals 14 residues. Per the germline V gene, CDR1 is SGHDT and CDR2 is YYEEEE.

V usage is TRBV19 and J usage is TRBJ1-2; TRBD1 matches at 8 bases. This CDR3 comprises 14 residues. Germline V gene lookup returns CDR1 LNHDA and CDR2 SQIVND (reference sequence). After removal of 5 bases from V and 6 bases from J, the junction contained 8 bases not matched to a gene. The CDR3 DNA follows: TGTGCCAGTAGTTCAGAGGACAGGGTTCATGGCTACACCTTC. Translation: CASSSEDRVHGYTF.

The chain couples TRBV19 to TRBJ1-2; 7 nucleotides align to TRBD1. Germline CDR1 is LNHDA and CDR2 is SQIVND (reference sequence). V was pared by 3 bases and J by 5 bases, with 3 bases of the junction left unmatched. The CDR3 consists of 13 residues. The CDR3, as DNA: TGTGCCAGTAGTATTATGGACAGGTATGGCTACACCTTC. Its protein product is CASSIMDRYGYTF.

The CDR3 DNA follows: TGTGCCAGCAGTTACTCTCCCGGGGAGGGTAACTATGGCTACACCTTC. Residues: CASSYSPGEGNYGYTF. The V call is TRBV6-6, the J call TRBJ1-2; D call uncertain. This CDR3 region has 16 residues. Deletions cut 0 bases from V and 1 base from J, with 12 bases between. The germline gives CDR1 MNHNY, CDR2 SVGAGI (reference sequence).

The count of this clone is one. This chain joins TRBV10-3 and TRBJ1-2, with D tentatively TRBD1 (6 bases). The CDR3 has 14 amino acids. Germline V CDR1 and CDR2: ENHRY, SYGVKD. Trimming pared 2 bases from V and 6 bases from J, leaving 13 bases between. The CDR3 spells CAISEDRTAHGYTF. The CDR3 bases are TGTGCCATCAGTGAGGATCGGACAGCTCATGGCTACACCTTC.

This clone has more than one count but fewer than ten. The chain recombines TRBV10-2 with TRBJ2-1, with 12 bases fitting TRBD2. Germline V gives CDR1 WSHSY, CDR2 SAAADI. The CDR3 consists of 15 residues. V lost 8 bases to trimming and J lost 8 bases; unmatched junction nucleotides: 10. The CDR3 nucleotides read TGCGCCAGCTCTTCCCTAGCGGGGGGGCCTGATGAGCAGTTCTTC. This sequence encodes CASSSLAGGPDEQFF.

In this sample, this clone turned up a few times. The V call is TRBV23-1, the J call TRBJ1-2; 8 nucleotides agree with TRBD1. TRBV23-1 is noted as an ORF with a role that remains uncertain. CDR3 length: 19 residues. V lost 4 bases and J lost 1; bases outside the gene matches: 17. CDR3 region: CASSLTVDRGRLFNYGYTF. In nucleotides, the CDR3 is TGCGCCAGCAGTCTAACCGTAGACAGGGGCCGGCTGTTTAACTATGGCTACACCTTC.

The chain combines TRBV6-2 or TRBV6-3 with TRBJ1-6; 12 bases are a match to TRBD1. The trim removed 2 bases at V and 7 bases at J, leaving 9 bases unmatched. CDR1 is MNHEY and CDR2 is SVGEGT in the germline V gene. The CDR3 consists of 18 residues. CDR3: CASSYLQGQGAINSPLHF. The CDR3 nucleotides read TGTGCCAGCAGTTACCTCCAGGGACAGGGGGCAATCAATTCACCCCTCCACTTT.